This T cell receptor (beta chain) was observed in a study of technical replicates of blood from a handful of donors. Method: immunoSEQ multiplex PCR; TCRdb's copy keeps in-frame clones and lacks some. The table lists about 44,000 clones, about 96% of them singletons. Germline loops: CDR1 MGHRA, CDR2 YSYEKL. CDR3 length: 15 amino acids. Deletions cut 4 bases from V and 5 bases from J, with 18 bases between. The specimen sequenced was T cells isolated from PBMCs. The source is a human donor in good health. The genes are TRBV4-1 and TRBJ2-7, with a tentative D call TRBD1 (6 bases). CDR3 DNA sequence: TGCGCCAGCAGCCGAACGGACATAAACAGGGACGAGCAGTACTTC. Its protein product is CASSRTDINRDEQYF.